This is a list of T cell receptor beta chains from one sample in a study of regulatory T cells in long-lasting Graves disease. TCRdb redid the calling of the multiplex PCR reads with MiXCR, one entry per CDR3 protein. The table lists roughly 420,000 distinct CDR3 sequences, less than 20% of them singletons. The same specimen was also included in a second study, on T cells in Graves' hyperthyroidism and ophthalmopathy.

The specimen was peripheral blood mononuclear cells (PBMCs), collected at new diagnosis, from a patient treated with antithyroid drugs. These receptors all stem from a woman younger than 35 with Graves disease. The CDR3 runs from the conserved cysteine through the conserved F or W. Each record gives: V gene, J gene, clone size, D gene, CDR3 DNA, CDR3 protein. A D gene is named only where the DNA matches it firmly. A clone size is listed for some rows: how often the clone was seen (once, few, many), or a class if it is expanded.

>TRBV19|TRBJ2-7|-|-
TGTGCCAGTAGTATGCGGTCAGGGGCCTTCAAAGAAGAGCAGTACTTC
CASSMRSGAFKEEQYF
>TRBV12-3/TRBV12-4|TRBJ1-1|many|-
TGTGCCAGCAGTCCCACCAGCCGTACTGAAGCTTTCTTT
CASSPTSRTEAFF
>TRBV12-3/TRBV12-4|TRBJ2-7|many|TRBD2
TGTGCCAGCAGTGGGACTAGCGGAGACCGTGGGCAGTACTTC
CASSGTSGDRGQYF
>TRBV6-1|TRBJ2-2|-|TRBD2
TGTGCCAGCAACCAGGGACTAGCGACCGGGGAGCTGTTTTTT
CASNQGLATGELFF
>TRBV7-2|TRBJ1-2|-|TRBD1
TGTGCCAGCAGCTTACCAGGGGGCGGTTATGGCTACACCTTC
CASSLPGGGYGYTF
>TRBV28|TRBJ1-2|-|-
TGTGCCAGCAGTTTATCGGGGCTTGGCTACACCTTC
CASSLSGLGYTF
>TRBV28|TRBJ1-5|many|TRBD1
TGTGCCAGCAGTTTGGGTCGTGGACAGGGGACCAAGCTAGCCCGCAATCAGCCCCAGCATTTT
CASSLGRGQGTKLARNQPQHF
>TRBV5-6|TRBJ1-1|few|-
TGTGCCAGCAGCCAATACGAACCGAACACTGAAGCTTTCTTT
CASSQYEPNTEAFF
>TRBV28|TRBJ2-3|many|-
TGTGCCAGCAGTTTACGGTCGGGACTTAGCACAGATACGCAGTATTTT
CASSLRSGLSTDTQYF
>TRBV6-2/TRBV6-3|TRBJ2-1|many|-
TGTGCCAGCAGTTACTCCCTTTTGGGTTTGGCGGAGATATACAATGAGCAGTTCTTC
CASSYSLLGLAEIYNEQFF
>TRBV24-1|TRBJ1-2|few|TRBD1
TGTGCCACCAGTGACGACAGGGGATATGGCTACACCTTC
CATSDDRGYGYTF
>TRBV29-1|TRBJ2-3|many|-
TGCAGCGTTCCTGGACATCACACAGATACGCAGTATTTT
CSVPGHHTDTQYF
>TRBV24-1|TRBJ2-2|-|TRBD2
TGTGCCACCAGTGACCCTGTAGCGGGACATCCGGGCACCGGGGAGCTGTTTTTT
CATSDPVAGHPGTGELFF
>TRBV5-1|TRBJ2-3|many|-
TGCGCCAGCAGCCCCACTAGCGCCGGGGGCGCAGATACGCAGTATTTT
CASSPTSAGGADTQYF
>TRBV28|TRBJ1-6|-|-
TGTGCCAGCAGTGTGGGGGGCCGCTATAATTCACCCCTCCACTTT
CASSVGGRYNSPLHF
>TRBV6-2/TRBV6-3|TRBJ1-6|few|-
TGTGCCAGCAGTTACCCAACCGATAATTCACCCCTCCACTTT
CASSYPTDNSPLHF
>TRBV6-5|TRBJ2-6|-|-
TGTGCCAGCAGTTACCAGGAAACTGGGGCCAACGTCCTGACTTTC
CASSYQETGANVLTF
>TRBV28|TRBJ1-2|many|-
TGTGCCAGCAGTTTGGGGACGAGAACGAGGGGCTACACCTTC
CASSLGTRTRGYTF
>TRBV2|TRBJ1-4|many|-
TGTGCCAGCAGTGAATTGACCGCTAATGAAAAACTGTTTTTT
CASSELTANEKLFF
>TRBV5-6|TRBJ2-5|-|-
TGTGCCAGCCACCCCCCTTGGGCAGGGCCCCCGGAGACCCAGTACTTC
CASHPPWAGPPETQYF
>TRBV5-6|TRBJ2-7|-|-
TGTGCCAGCAGCACCGGGGCTATCCAACCCAACGAGCAGTACTTC
CASSTGAIQPNEQYF
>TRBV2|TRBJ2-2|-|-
TGTGCCAGCACTGTGTCGACCGGGAAGCTGTCTTTT
CASTVSTGKLSF
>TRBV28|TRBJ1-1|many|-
TGTGCCAGCCGGGTGAACACTGAAGCTTTCTTT
CASRVNTEAFF
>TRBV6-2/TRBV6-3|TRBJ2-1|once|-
TGTGCCAGCAGTTATTGGGGAAAGCAGTTCTTC
CASSYWGKQFF
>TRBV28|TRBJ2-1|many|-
TGTGCCAGCAGTTTAAACTTCGATGAGCAGTTCTTC
CASSLNFDEQFF
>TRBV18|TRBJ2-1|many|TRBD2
TGTGCCAGCTCACCAGCAGAGCGGGAGCAGTTGTTCTTC
CASSPAEREQLFF
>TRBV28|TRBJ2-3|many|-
TGTGCCAGCAGCCGGTATGCGGCGGATACTAGCACAGATACGCAGTATTTT
CASSRYAADTSTDTQYF
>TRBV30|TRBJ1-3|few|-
TGTGCCTGGAGTGTAGGTTCTTTTGGGCTCGGGAACACCATATATTTT
CAWSVGSFGLGNTIYF
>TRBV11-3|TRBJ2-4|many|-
TGTGCCAGCAGCTTAGACGCGTACATTCAGTACTTC
CASSLDAYIQYF
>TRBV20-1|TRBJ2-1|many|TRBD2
TGCAGTGCTACGGAACGAGGGCTAGCGGGAGCTAGTGAGCAGTTCTTC
CSATERGLAGASEQFF
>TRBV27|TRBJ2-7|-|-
TGTGCCAGCAGTTTCGCCTTCAACAACTACGAGCAGTACTTC
CASSFAFNNYEQYF
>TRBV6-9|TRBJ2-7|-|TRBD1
TGTGCCAGCAGTTACTACGGGACAGGGGATGGAGAGCAGTACTTC
CASSYYGTGDGEQYF
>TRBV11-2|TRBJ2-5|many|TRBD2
TGTGCCAGCAGCTTAGAGGGACTAGCGACGGAGACCCAGTACTTC
CASSLEGLATETQYF
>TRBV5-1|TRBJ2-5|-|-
TGCGCCAGCAGCTTGGACTGGTCGGGGGCCGTCCAAGAGACCCAGTACTTC
CASSLDWSGAVQETQYF
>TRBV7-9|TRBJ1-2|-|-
TGTGCCAGCAGCTTAGCCCTAGTACAGTTCAACTATGGCTACACCTTC
CASSLALVQFNYGYTF
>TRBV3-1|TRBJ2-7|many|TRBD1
TGTGCCAGCAGCCAGACAGGGAGCTCCTACGAGCAGTACTTC
CASSQTGSSYEQYF
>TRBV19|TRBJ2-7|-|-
TGTGCCAGTACCCGCAGGGGGGACAGCTCCTACGAGCAGTACTTC
CASTRRGDSSYEQYF
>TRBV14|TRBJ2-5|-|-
TGTGCCAGCAGCCAAGATCGAGGGCCCCAAGAGACCCAGTACTTC
CASSQDRGPQETQYF
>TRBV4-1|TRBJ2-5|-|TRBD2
TGCGCCAGCAGCCAGTGGACTAGCGGGAGATCAGAGACCCAGTACTTC
CASSQWTSGRSETQYF
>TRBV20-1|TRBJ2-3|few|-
TGCAGTGCAAAATTCCAGGGAACTACGCAGTATTTT
CSAKFQGTTQYF
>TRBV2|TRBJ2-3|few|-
TGTGCCAGCAGTCGAGGGAGGGGGACGCAGTATTTT
CASSRGRGTQYF
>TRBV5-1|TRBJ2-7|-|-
TGCGCCAGCAGCTTGCGGGGCGCCTTCTCCTACGAGCAGTACTTC
CASSLRGAFSYEQYF
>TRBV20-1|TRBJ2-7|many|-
TGCAGTGCTCCCAGGGGCGGGAGATTCAACGAGCAGTACTTC
CSAPRGGRFNEQYF
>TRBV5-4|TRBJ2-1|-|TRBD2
TGTGCCAGCAGCCAGGGACTAGCGGGAGCCGGCAATGAGCAGTTCTTC
CASSQGLAGAGNEQFF
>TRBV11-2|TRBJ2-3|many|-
TGTGCCAGCAGCTTAGTTGGGACCACAGGAGATACGCAGTATTTT
CASSLVGTTGDTQYF
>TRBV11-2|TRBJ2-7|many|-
TGTGCCAGCAGCTTAGAAGGGACTTCTTACTACGAGCAGTACTTC
CASSLEGTSYYEQYF
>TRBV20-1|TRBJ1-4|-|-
TGCAGTGCTAGTTCGGTCATTGGTAATGAAAAACTGTTTTTT
CSASSVIGNEKLFF
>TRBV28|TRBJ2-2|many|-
TGTGCCAGCAGATCGCTAGGACCCGGGGAGCTGTTTTTT
CASRSLGPGELFF
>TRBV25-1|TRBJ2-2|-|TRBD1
TGTGCCAGCACAAAAGTACAGGGGTTCGGCACCGGGGAGCTGTTTTTT
CASTKVQGFGTGELFF
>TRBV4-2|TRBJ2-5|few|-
TGTGCCAGCAGCCAAGATGTGGGTAGCGGATTGGGGGAGACCCAGTACTTC
CASSQDVGSGLGETQYF
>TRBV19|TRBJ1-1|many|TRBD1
TGTGCCAGTAGTATAGGACAGGGAACGTACGGGAACACTGAAGCTTTCTTT
CASSIGQGTYGNTEAFF
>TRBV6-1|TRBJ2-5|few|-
TGTGCCAGCAGTGAAGCGAAGGGGGGAGAGACCCAGTACTTC
CASSEAKGGETQYF
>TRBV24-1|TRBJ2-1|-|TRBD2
TGTGCCACCAGTGATTTCCCAGCGGGAGGTGACAATGAGCAGTTCTTC
CATSDFPAGGDNEQFF
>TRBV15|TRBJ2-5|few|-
TGTGCCACCAGCAGAGGACCTAGCGACCAAGAGACCCAGTACTTC
CATSRGPSDQETQYF
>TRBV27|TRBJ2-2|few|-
TGTGCCAGCAGAAGGGACTTGCTGAACACCGGGGAGCTGTTTTTT
CASRRDLLNTGELFF